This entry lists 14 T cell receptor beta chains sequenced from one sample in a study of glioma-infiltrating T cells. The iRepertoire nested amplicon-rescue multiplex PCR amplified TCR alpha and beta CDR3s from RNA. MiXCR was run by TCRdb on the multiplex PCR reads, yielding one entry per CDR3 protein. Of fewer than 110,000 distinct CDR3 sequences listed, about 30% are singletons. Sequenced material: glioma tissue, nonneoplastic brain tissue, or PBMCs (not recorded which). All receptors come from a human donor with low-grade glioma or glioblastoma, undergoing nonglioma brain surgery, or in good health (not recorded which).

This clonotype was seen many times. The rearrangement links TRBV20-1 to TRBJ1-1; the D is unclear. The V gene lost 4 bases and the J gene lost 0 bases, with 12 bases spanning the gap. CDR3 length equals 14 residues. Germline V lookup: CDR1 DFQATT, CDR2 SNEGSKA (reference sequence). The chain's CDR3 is CSANEYLMNTEAFF. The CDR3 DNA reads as TGCAGTGCTAATGAGTATCTCATGAACACTGAAGCTTTCTTT.

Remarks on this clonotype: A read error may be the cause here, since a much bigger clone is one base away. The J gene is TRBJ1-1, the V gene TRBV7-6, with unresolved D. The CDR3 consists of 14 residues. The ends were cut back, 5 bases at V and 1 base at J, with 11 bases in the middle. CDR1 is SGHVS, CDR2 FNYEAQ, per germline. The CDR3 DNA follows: TGTGCCAGCAGCGCCCTGTTAGAGAACACTGAAGCTTTCTTT. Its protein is CASSALLENTEAFF.

CDR3 sequence reads: CASSQGPDRSQQFF. The CDR3 DNA reads TGTGCCAGCAGCCAAGGACCTGATAGGTCCCAGCAGTTCTTC. This sequence joins TRBV14 and TRBJ2-1; D is unclear. The CDR3 totals 14 residues. V was clipped by 1 base and J by 11 bases, with 15 bases between them. Germline CDR1 SGHDN, CDR2 FVKESK.

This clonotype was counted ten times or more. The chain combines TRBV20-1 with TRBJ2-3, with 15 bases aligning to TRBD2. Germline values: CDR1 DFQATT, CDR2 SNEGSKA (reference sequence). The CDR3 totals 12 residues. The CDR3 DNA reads TGCAGCGGACTAGCGGGGGGGGATACGCAGTATTTT. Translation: CSGLAGGDTQYF.

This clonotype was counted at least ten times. CDR3 bases: TGTGCCATCAGAGACGGGACAGGGGAATCGAAGACCCAGTACTTC. It codes for CAIRDGTGESKTQYF. The rearrangement links TRBV10-3 to TRBJ2-5, with 10 bases fitting TRBD1. There are 15 residues in the CDR3. The V and J ends lost 6 bases and 6 bases, in that order; junction bases with no gene match: 10. From germline, CDR1 is ENHRY and CDR2 SYGVKD.

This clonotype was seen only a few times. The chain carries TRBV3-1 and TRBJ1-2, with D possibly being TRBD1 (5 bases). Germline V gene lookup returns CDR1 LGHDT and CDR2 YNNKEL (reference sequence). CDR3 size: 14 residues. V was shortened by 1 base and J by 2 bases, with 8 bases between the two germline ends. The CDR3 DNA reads TGTGCCAGCAGCCAAGCCAGGGCCAACTATGGCTACACCTTC. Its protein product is CASSQARANYGYTF.

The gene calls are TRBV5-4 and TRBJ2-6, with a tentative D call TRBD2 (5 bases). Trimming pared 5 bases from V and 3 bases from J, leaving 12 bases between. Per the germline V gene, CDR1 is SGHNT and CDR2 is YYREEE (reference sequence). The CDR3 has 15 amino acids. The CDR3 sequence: CASSLPGVGANVLTF. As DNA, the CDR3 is TGTGCCAGCAGTTTACCCGGGGTTGGGGCCAACGTCCTGACTTTC.

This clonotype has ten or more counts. This chain's CDR3 is CASSLVDSDTQYF. The DNA of the CDR3 is TGTGCCAGCAGCTTAGTGGACTCAGATACGCAGTATTTT. V and J are TRBV7-2 and TRBJ2-3; possibly TRBD2 for D (5 bases). This CDR3 has 13 residues. Germline assignment: CDR1 SGHTA and CDR2 FQGNSA. Trimming took 1 base from V and 4 from J, leaving 6 bases between them.

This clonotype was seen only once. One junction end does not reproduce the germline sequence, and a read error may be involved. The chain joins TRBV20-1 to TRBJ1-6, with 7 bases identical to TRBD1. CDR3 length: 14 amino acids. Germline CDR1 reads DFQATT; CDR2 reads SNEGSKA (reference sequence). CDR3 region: CSASPGQINSPIHF. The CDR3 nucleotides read TGCAGTGCAAGCCCGGGACAGATTAATTCACCCATCCACTTT.

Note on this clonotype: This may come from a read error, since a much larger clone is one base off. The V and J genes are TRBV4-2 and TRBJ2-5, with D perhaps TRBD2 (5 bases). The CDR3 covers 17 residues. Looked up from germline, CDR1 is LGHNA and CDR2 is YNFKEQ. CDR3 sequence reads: CASIQDLNLAGLETQYF. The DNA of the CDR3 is TGTGCCAGCATCCAAGATCTAAATCTGGCTGGACTAGAGACCCAGTACTTC.

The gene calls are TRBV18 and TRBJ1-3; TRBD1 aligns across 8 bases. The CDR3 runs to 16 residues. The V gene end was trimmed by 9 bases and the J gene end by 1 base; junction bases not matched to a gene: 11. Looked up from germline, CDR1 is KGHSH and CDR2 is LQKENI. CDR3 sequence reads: CASSNAGGESGNTIYF. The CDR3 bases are TGTGCCAGTTCAAACGCAGGGGGCGAGTCTGGAAACACCATATATTTT.

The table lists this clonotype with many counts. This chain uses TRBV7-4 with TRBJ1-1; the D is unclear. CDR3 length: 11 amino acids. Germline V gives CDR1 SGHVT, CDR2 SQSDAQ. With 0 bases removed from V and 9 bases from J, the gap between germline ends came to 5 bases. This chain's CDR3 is CASSLAPQAFF. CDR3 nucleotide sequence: TGTGCCAGCAGCTTAGCGCCCCAAGCTTTCTTT.

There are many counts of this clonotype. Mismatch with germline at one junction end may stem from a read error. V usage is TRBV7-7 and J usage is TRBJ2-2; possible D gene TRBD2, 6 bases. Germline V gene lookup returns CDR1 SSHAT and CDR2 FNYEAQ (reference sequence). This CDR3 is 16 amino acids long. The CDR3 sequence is CASSLTGTQNTGELFF. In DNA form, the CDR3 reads TGTGCTAGCAGCTTGACCGGGACTCAGAACACCGGGGAGCTGTTTTTT. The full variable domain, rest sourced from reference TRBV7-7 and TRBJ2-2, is GAGVSQSPRYKVTKRGQDVTLRCDPISSHATLYWYQQALGQGPEFLTYFNYEAQPDKSGLPSDRFSAERPEGSISTLTIQRTEQRDSAMYRCASSLTGTQNTGELFFGEGSRLTVL.

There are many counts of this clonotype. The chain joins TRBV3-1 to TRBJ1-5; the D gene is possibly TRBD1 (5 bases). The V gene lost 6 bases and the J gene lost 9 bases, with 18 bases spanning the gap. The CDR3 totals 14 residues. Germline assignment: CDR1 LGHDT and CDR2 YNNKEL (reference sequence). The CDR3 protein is CASRARGEGGPQHF. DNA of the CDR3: TGTGCCAGCAGAGCCCGGGGGGAGGGTGGGCCCCAGCATTTT.